This passage covers 13 T cell receptor beta chains from one sample sequenced in a study of blood T cell repertoires in COVID-19. Repertoires were generated with immunoSEQ multiplex PCR, while TCRdb's copy carries only in-frame clones and drops some. The sample shows 290,000 or so clones, 75% to 85% of them seen only once. Sequenced sample: peripheral blood. These receptors all stem from a man in his fifties with active or convalescent COVID-19.

The V and J genes are TRBV19 and TRBJ1-5; perhaps TRBD1 as D (5 bases). This CDR3 contains 16 residues. CDR1 LNHDA and CDR2 SQIVND come from the germline V gene (reference sequence). V lost 3 bases, J lost 2 bases, and 14 bases lay in between. The CDR3 here is CASSIRFGAGNQPQHF. CDR3 nucleotides: TGTGCCAGTAGTATTCGGTTTGGGGCAGGCAATCAGCCCCAGCATTTT.

The rearrangement joins TRBV5-6 to TRBJ1-1; D uncertain. The CDR3 loop spans 17 amino acids. Germline CDR1 reads SGHDT; CDR2 reads YYEEEE. V was cut by 4 bases and J by 4 bases, with 23 bases left in between. The DNA of the CDR3 is TGTGCCAGCAGCCCGAAAGCCCCCTTATCGCAAAGCACTGAAGCTTTCTTT. It specifies CASSPKAPLSQSTEAFF.

This chain connects TRBV3-1 (or the pseudogene TRBV3-2) to TRBJ1-2; possible D gene TRBD1, 6 bases. Germline CDR1 reads LGHDT; CDR2 reads YNNKEL (reference sequence). The CDR3 contains 13 residues. Trimming took 2 bases from V and 8 from J, leaving 12 bases between them. The DNA of the CDR3 is TGTGCCAGCAGCCAAAACAGGGATGGCGGCTACACCTTC. It encodes CASSQNRDGGYTF.

The rearrangement uses TRBV6-2 or TRBV6-3 and TRBJ2-1, with 8 nucleotides matching TRBD2. Germline V gene sequence: CDR1 MNHEY, CDR2 SVGEGT. V lost 4 bases to trimming and J lost 6 bases; unmatched junction nucleotides: 8. The CDR3 loop spans 15 amino acids. Written as DNA, the CDR3 is TGTGCCAGCAGTTTCCCGGGACTAGAAGCCAATGAGCAGTTCTTC. Translation: CASSFPGLEANEQFF.

In DNA form, the CDR3 reads TGTGCCAGCAGTCAGATGGACAGGGGGATTGATCAGCCCCAGCATTTT. This encodes CASSQMDRGIDQPQHF. The rearrangement links TRBV2 to TRBJ1-5; 10 positions agree with TRBD1. CDR1 is SNHLY, CDR2 FYNNEI, per germline. CDR3 size: 16 residues. V lost 5 bases to trimming and J lost 5 bases; unmatched junction nucleotides: 9.

The V call is TRBV4-2, the J call TRBJ2-1; no clear D gene. Germline assignment: CDR1 LGHNA and CDR2 YNFKEQ. Trimming removed 1 base at V and 8 bases at J, with 6 bases between. This CDR3 is 12 amino acids long. CDR3 in amino acids: CASSQVNYEQFF. CDR3 in DNA: TGTGCCAGCAGCCAAGTTAACTATGAGCAGTTCTTC.

J is TRBJ2-3 and V is TRBV4-1, with TRBD2 identical over 8 bases. The CDR3 is made up of 14 amino acids. V lost 4 bases and J lost 3; bases outside the gene matches: 3. Germline assignment: CDR1 MGHRA and CDR2 YSYEKL. CDR3 bases: TGCGCCAGCAGCCCGGGGGGGGCGACAGATACGCAGTATTTT. Translated: CASSPGGATDTQYF.

The V gene is TRBV2, the J gene TRBJ1-4; unclear D gene. The CDR3 has 13 residues. Deletions cut 4 bases from V and 2 bases from J, with 5 bases between. Germline V gene lookup returns CDR1 SNHLY and CDR2 FYNNEI. CDR3: CASSVRTNEKLFF. In DNA, the CDR3 is TGTGCCAGCAGTGTACGGACTAATGAAAAACTGTTTTTT. The full variable domain, rest sourced from reference TRBV2 and TRBJ1-4, is EPEVTQTPSHQVTQMGQEVILRCVPISNHLYFYWYRQILGQKVEFLVSFYNNEISEKSEIFDDQFSVERPDGSNFTLKIRSTKLEDSAMYFCASSVRTNEKLFFGSGTQLSVL.

The CDR3 bases are TGTGCCAGTAGTATGGGGTCCAGCCCCGGGGCAACTAATGAAAAACTGTTTTTT. It codes for CASSMGSSPGATNEKLFF. The rearrangement uses TRBV19 and TRBJ1-4; D unclear. The CDR3 covers 18 residues. Germline CDR1 and CDR2: LNHDA and SQIVND (reference sequence). Trimming left V 3 bases short and J 0 bases short, with 17 bases between. Filled out from reference TRBV19 and TRBJ1-4, the complete variable domain reads DGGITQSPKYLFRKEGQNVTLSCEQNLNHDAMYWYRQDPGQGLRLIYYSQIVNDFQKGDIAEGYSVSREKKESFPLTVTSAQKNPTAFYLCASSMGSSPGATNEKLFFGSGTQLSVL.

This rearrangement joins TRBV7-9 to TRBJ2-7, with TRBD1 identical over 8 bases. Germline assignment: CDR1 SEHNR and CDR2 FQNEAQ (reference sequence). The CDR3 length is 15 residues. V dropped 1 base and J dropped 0; count of bases not matched to a gene: 2. The CDR3 is CASSLDRGSSYEQYF. For the CDR3, the DNA is TGTGCCAGCAGCTTAGACAGGGGGAGCTCCTACGAGCAGTACTTC.

The chain employs TRBV27 and TRBJ2-3, with 9 positions matching TRBD2. The CDR3 loop spans 19 amino acids. The germline V gene encodes CDR1 MNHEY and CDR2 SMNVEV (reference sequence). V was clipped by 3 bases and J by 3 bases; unmatched bases: 16. The CDR3 nucleotides are TGTGCCAGCAGTTTCCGCGGGACTAGCATCCCAGGGGTTACAGATACGCAGTATTTT. Its protein product is CASSFRGTSIPGVTDTQYF.

The chain is built from TRBV6-5 and TRBJ2-1, with TRBD2 matching 7 bases. Germline assignment: CDR1 MNHEY and CDR2 SVGAGI. V shed 5 bases and J 9 bases; nucleotides not matched to a gene: 4. The CDR3 is 12 residues long. CDR3 loop: CASSPRLAEQFF. Written as DNA, the CDR3 is TGTGCCAGCAGTCCACGACTAGCTGAGCAGTTCTTC.

The chain employs TRBV24-1 and TRBJ1-1; TRBD1 matches 8 bases. Looked up from germline, CDR1 is KGHDR and CDR2 is SFDVKD. The CDR3 spans 17 residues. V trimming: 0 bases; J trimming: 4 bases; junction bases outside the gene matches: 9. CDR3 sequence: CATSDLTGGEDGTEAFF. In DNA form, the CDR3 reads TGTGCCACCAGTGATTTGACAGGGGGAGAGGATGGCACTGAAGCTTTCTTT.